This TCR beta chain was found in a study of blood T cell repertoires in COVID-19. Turning to the study itself: Samples of COVID-19 (acute and convalescent) were obtained from the United States, Italy and Spain.

Method: immunoSEQ multiplex PCR; TCRdb's copy keeps in-frame clones and lacks some. The sample shows roughly 120,000 clones, more than 75% of them seen only once. CDR3 length: 17 amino acids. CDR1 and CDR2 (germline): LNHDA, SQIVND (reference sequence). Unmatched junction bases numbered 9, after V lost 4 bases and J lost 0 bases. In its sample, this clone was seen once. V and J are TRBV19 and TRBJ1-5; 7 bases are a match to TRBD1. The TCR sequence derives from a woman between 45 and 60 years old with acute or convalescent COVID-19. The sequencing input was peripheral blood. This CDR3 reads CASSKQATGNSNQPQHF. CDR3 nucleotides: TGTGCCAGTAGTAAGCAGGCGACAGGGAATAGCAATCAGCCCCAGCATTTT.